This paragraph covers one TCR beta chain sequence. This sample stems from a study of cytomegalovirus exposure and HLA in healthy donors. Background on the study: HLA-typed donors contributed 65 million to 95 million unique TCRs, which were held in an early data release.

PCR amplification relied on 60 Vbeta primers (plus 13 Jbeta primers). The method was immunoSEQ multiplex PCR; TCRdb's version includes in-frame clones alone and lacks a portion of them. Among 150,000 or so clones listed, under 80% were seen once. CDR3 size: 18 residues. J was trimmed by 4 bases and V by 4 bases; bases with no gene match: 14. Germline assignment: CDR1 SEHNR and CDR2 FQNEAQ (reference sequence). The rearrangement uses TRBV7-9 and TRBJ2-2, with 8 positions matching TRBD1. The source material was PBMCs. This TCR was recovered from a woman in her 30s in good health and CMV-seronegative. CDR3 in amino acids: CASSSPTRQGMSTGELFF. CDR3 bases: TGTGCCAGCAGCTCGCCGACTCGACAGGGGATGAGCACCGGGGAGCTGTTTTTT.